This T cell receptor beta chain derives from a study of spatial heterogeneity in lung cancer. CDR1 and CDR2 from the germline V gene are SEHNR and FQNEAQ (reference sequence). V was trimmed by 3 bases and J by 6 bases, leaving 6 bases between them. This CDR3 has 12 amino acids. This clonotype has at least ten counts. Its antigen is currently unknown. Every TCR cDNA molecule carried a tag that served as a unique molecular identifier. TCRdb itself ran the 5' RACE reads through MiXCR, one entry per CDR3 protein. The sample has 13,000 to 15,000 distinct CDR3 sequences, around 4.7% seen once; the top ten hold 15% to 20%. The sample's time point: sample taken at primary tumor resection. The input material, whole RNA from tumor, nontumor lung or frozen PBMC, was sequenced unsorted. Notes on the study in general: Tumor mutation count correlated with how many alpha and beta TCRs expanded intratumorally.

The material was lung tumor tissue, obtained at surgery. This TCR was sampled from a female donor with early-stage non-small cell lung cancer. The gene calls are TRBV7-9 and TRBJ1-3; the D is unclear. The CDR3 here is CASSLQLNTIYF. The CDR3 region has the DNA TGTGCCAGCAGCTTGCAGCTAAACACCATATATTTT.